Below are 20 T cell receptor beta chains sequenced from a single sample in a study of human T cells and chemical hapten exposure. Each CDR3 protein is one row after TCRdb ran MiXCR on the RACE reads. The sample records 140,000 or so distinct CDR3 sequences, around 11% being singletons. Sample time point: patch test 2, 6 weeks after DPC sensitization. Treatment here: therapeutic diphenylcyclopropenone sensitization with weekly scalp DPC. Sequenced material: whole blood, taken in connection with sensitization to the hapten diphenylcyclopropenone (DPC). The receptors were gathered from a woman aged 45-65 years with alopecia areata. Some clones in this sample may be carry-over from other donors' samples.

As to this clonotype: A much larger clone differs from this one at a single base, so this may be a read error. The chain combines TRBV3-1 with TRBJ2-2; TRBD1 might be the D (6 bases). Germline CDR1 reads LGHDT; CDR2 reads YNNKEL (reference sequence). V lost 5 bases to trimming and J lost 7 bases, with 20 bases between them. There are 16 residues in the CDR3. CDR3 sequence: CASSKGLTGRIGELFF. DNA of the CDR3: TGTGCCAGCAGCAAAGGCTTGACAGGACGAATCGGGGAGCTGTTTTTT.

In regard to this clonotype: With a much larger clone just one base away, this may be a read error. V is TRBV19 and J is TRBJ2-4, with TRBD2 matching over 9 bases. The germline V gene has CDR1 LNHDA and CDR2 SQIVND (reference sequence). J gave up 5 bases and V 5 bases, and 13 bases lay outside the gene matches. The CDR3 loop spans 17 amino acids. As DNA, the CDR3 is TGTGCCAGTAGTCCTGAGAGCGGGAGGACCGGCGAAAACATTCAGTACTTC. This gives the protein CASSPESGRTGENIQYF.

Ten or more counts support this clonotype. The chain combines TRBV6-5 with TRBJ1-3; D call uncertain. Germline CDR1 is MNHEY and CDR2 is SVGAGI. V was pared by 4 bases and J by 0 bases, with 10 bases between. The CDR3 is 15 amino acids. The CDR3 DNA reads as TGTGCCAGCAGTTTTCAAGATCGCTCTGGAAACACCATATATTTT. As protein: CASSFQDRSGNTIYF.

The J gene is TRBJ1-2, the V gene TRBV10-3, with D maybe TRBD1 (5 bases). Germline values: CDR1 ENHRY, CDR2 SYGVKD. This CDR3 has 12 residues. Trimming took off 11 bases at V and 4 bases at J, with 14 bases between the two ends. CDR3 nucleotide sequence: TGTGCCGTAAAGGGAGGGACCTATGGCTACACCTTC. As protein: CAVKGGTYGYTF.

The table lists this clonotype with many counts. The chain combines TRBV20-1 with TRBJ2-2; D is uncertain. The CDR3 totals 10 residues. Germline V CDR1 and CDR2: DFQATT, SNEGSKA (reference sequence). With 2 bases removed from V and 8 bases from J, the gap between germline ends came to 3 bases. In nucleotides, the CDR3 is TGCAGTGCTAGATCGGGGGAGCTGTTTTTT. It translates to CSARSGELFF.

The CDR3 DNA reads TGCAGCGTTGACTTCGAGGGCCTGGGCTATGGCTACACCTTC. It specifies CSVDFEGLGYGYTF. The chain employs TRBV29-1 and TRBJ1-2; D is undetermined. Germline loops: CDR1 SQVTM, CDR2 ANQGSEA. With 3 bases removed from V and 4 bases from J, the gap between germline ends came to 15 bases. The length of the CDR3 is 14 residues.

The V gene is TRBV15, the J gene TRBJ2-2, with 8 bases aligning to TRBD1. After removal of 5 bases from V and 4 bases from J, the junction contained 9 bases not matched to a gene. Germline-derived CDR1 and CDR2 are LNHNV and YYDKDF (reference sequence). This CDR3 has 16 residues. The CDR3 here is CATSAHRGLGTGELFF. CDR3 in DNA: TGTGCCACCAGCGCTCACAGGGGGTTGGGCACCGGGGAGCTGTTTTTT.

The chain combines TRBV28 with TRBJ2-3, with D perhaps TRBD2 (5 bases). Deletions cut 10 bases from V and 3 bases from J, with 11 bases between. CDR3 length: 12 residues. Germline assignment: CDR1 MDHEN and CDR2 SYDVKM. CDR3 loop: CATEGSTDTQYF. The CDR3 coding sequence is TGTGCCACCGAGGGTTCAACAGATACGCAGTATTTT. Drawing the rest from reference TRBV28 and TRBJ2-3, the complete variable domain is DVKVTQSSRYLVKRTGEKVFLECVQDMDHENMFWYRQDPGLGLRLIYFSYDVKMKEKGDIPEGYSVSREKKERFSLILESASTNQTSMYLCATEGSTDTQYFGPGTRLTVL.

This chain uses TRBV7-9 with TRBJ1-6; 8 positions agree with TRBD1. V lost 9 bases, J lost 0 bases, and 4 bases stayed unmatched. Germline V gene sequence: CDR1 SEHNR, CDR2 FQNEAQ (reference sequence). This CDR3 is 15 amino acids long. The CDR3 coding sequence is TGTGCCAGTCAGGGGGCGAGCTCCTATAATTCACCCCTCCACTTT. This codes for CASQGASSYNSPLHF.

The V and J genes are TRBV12-3 or TRBV12-4 and TRBJ2-5; TRBD1 matches at 7 bases. There are 14 residues in the CDR3. Trimming cost V 6 bases and J 1 base; bases outside gene matches: 5. The CDR3 loop reads CASSIPGGQETQYF. CDR3 nucleotides: TGTGCCAGCAGCATCCCAGGGGGCCAAGAGACCCAGTACTTC.

The rearrangement joins TRBV27 to TRBJ1-6; D gene uncertain. This CDR3 contains 13 residues. Trimming took 7 bases from V and 5 from J, leaving 9 bases between them. Germline V CDR1 and CDR2: MNHEY, SMNVEV (reference sequence). The CDR3 sequence is CASTRDNNSPLHF. The DNA of the CDR3 is TGTGCCAGCACCCGGGATAATAATTCACCCCTCCACTTT.

This clonotype has more than one count but fewer than ten. The J gene is TRBJ1-5, the V gene TRBV7-2; 9 positions match TRBD1. Germline values: CDR1 SGHTA, CDR2 FQGNSA. V gave up 1 base and J gave up 3 bases; unmatched junction bases: 10. This CDR3 is 18 amino acids long. This chain's CDR3 is CASSLVSNRGRINQPQHF. The CDR3 DNA is TGTGCCAGCAGCTTAGTTTCCAACAGGGGGCGAATCAATCAGCCCCAGCATTTT.

V usage is TRBV14 and J usage is TRBJ1-5, with D maybe TRBD1 (5 bases). This CDR3 has 15 amino acids. Trimming shortened V by 1 base and J by 2 bases, and 9 bases separated the two germline ends. Germline loops: CDR1 SGHDN, CDR2 FVKESK. CDR3 coding DNA: TGTGCCAGCAGCCAAGGGGGCTGGGGCAATCAGCCCCAGCATTTT. This encodes CASSQGGWGNQPQHF. Complete variable domain (other parts from reference TRBV14 and TRBJ1-5): EAGVTQFPSHSVIEKGQTVTLRCDPISGHDNLYWYRRVMGKEIKFLLHFVKESKQDESGMPNNRFLAERTGGTYSTLKVQPAELEDSGVYFCASSQGGWGNQPQHFGDGTRLSIL.

CDR3 DNA sequence: TGTGCCAGCAGCAACGACAGGGTGATCCCCTACGAGCAGTACTTC. This codes for CASSNDRVIPYEQYF. This sequence joins TRBV21-1 and TRBJ2-7; the listed D gene, TRBD1, was not tested against the DNA. TRBV21-1 is shown as a pseudogene. The CDR3 has 15 amino acids.

This clonotype occurred many times. The chain joins TRBV12-3 or TRBV12-4 to TRBJ1-2; 9 bases map to TRBD1. V lost 7 bases, J lost 7 bases, and 10 bases stayed unmatched. The CDR3 is 14 amino acids. CDR3: CASNPPETGGGYTF. As DNA, the CDR3 is TGTGCCAGCAACCCTCCAGAGACAGGGGGTGGCTACACCTTC.

The chain recombines TRBV19 with TRBJ1-6, with 7 positions matching TRBD1. This CDR3 is built from 15 residues. From germline, CDR1 is LNHDA and CDR2 SQIVND (reference sequence). V lost 4 bases to trimming and J lost 7 bases; unmatched junction nucleotides: 7. The CDR3 loop reads CASSTTGDLNSPLHF. CDR3 DNA sequence: TGTGCCAGTAGTACTACAGGGGACCTCAATTCACCCCTCCACTTT.

Remarks on this clonotype: Germline and junction disagree at one end, which may indicate a read error. The chain uses TRBV20-1 and TRBJ2-1; TRBD2 matches 7 bases. The CDR3 spans 15 residues. Germline CDR1 reads DFQATT; CDR2 reads SNEGSKA (reference sequence). The CDR3 loop is CSARVAGGPYDEQFF. The CDR3 DNA reads TGCAGTGCTAGAGTAGCGGGCGGCCCCTACGATGAGCAGTTCTTC.

As for this clonotype: One base away lies a much larger clone, so this may be a sequencing read error. The rearrangement uses TRBV20-1 and TRBJ2-3, with TRBD2 matching over 8 bases. The CDR3 consists of 13 residues. Looked up from germline, CDR1 is DFQATT and CDR2 is SNEGSKA (reference sequence). Written as DNA, the CDR3 is TGCAGTGCTAGCGGGAGGGCGGGAGATACGCAGAATTTT. As protein: CSASGRAGDTQNF.

This clonotype has only a few counts. The chain has TRBV3-1 and TRBJ2-2; D remains unclear. The CDR3 consists of 12 residues. In germline, CDR1 is LGHDT, CDR2 YNNKEL (reference sequence). Trimming cost V 7 bases and J 4 bases, with 7 bases left between them. The CDR3 reads CASTPGTGELFF. The CDR3 DNA reads as TGTGCCAGCACCCCGGGCACCGGGGAGCTGTTTTTT.

This clonotype has only a few counts. The chain has TRBV12-3 or TRBV12-4 and TRBJ1-6; D ambiguous. Deletions cut 4 bases from V and 12 bases from J, with 10 bases between. There are 12 residues in the CDR3. This chain's CDR3 is CASSSSPRPLHF. Written as DNA, the CDR3 is TGTGCCAGCAGTTCATCTCCAAGACCCCTCCACTTT.